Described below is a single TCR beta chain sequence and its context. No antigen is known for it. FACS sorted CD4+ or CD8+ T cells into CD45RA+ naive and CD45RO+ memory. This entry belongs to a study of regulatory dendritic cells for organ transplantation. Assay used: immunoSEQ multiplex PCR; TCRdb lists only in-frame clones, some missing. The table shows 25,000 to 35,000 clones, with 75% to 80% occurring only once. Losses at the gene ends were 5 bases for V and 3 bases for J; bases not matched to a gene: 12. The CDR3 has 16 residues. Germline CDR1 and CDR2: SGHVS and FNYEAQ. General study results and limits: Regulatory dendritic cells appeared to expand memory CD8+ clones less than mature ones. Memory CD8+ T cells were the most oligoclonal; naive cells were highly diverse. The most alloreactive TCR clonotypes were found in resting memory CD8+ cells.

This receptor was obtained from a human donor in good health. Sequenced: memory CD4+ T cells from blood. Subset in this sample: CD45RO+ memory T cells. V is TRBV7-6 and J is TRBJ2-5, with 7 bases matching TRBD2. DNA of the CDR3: TGTGCCAGCAGCCCCACCCCTCTAGCGGCCAAAGAGACCCAGTACTTC. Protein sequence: CASSPTPLAAKETQYF.